This record looks at one TCR beta chain sequence and its context. Its matching antigen is unknown. The data are from a study of cytomegalovirus exposure and HLA in healthy donors. Study findings and constraints: Later analysis suggested links between common viral pathogens and several top significant clusters. Despite most TCR sequences being rare, some public TCRs occurred in many donors. Most subjects had HLA-A and HLA-B alleles reportedly predicted accurately by TCR beta sequences.

Amplification used 60 Vbeta primers and 13 Jbeta primers. Libraries were prepared by immunoSEQ multiplex PCR; TCRdb keeps only in-frame clonotypes and omits some of them. The table for this sample gives roughly 200,000 clones. This CDR3 spans 15 amino acids. The V gene end was trimmed by 4 bases and the J gene end by 6 bases; junction bases not matched to a gene: 9. From germline, CDR1 is SGHTA and CDR2 FQGTGA. The clonotype comes from a girl aged 2-10 years in good health and CMV-seropositive. The chain carries TRBV7-3 and TRBJ2-1, with TRBD2 matching 7 bases. Sequencing input: PBMCs. The CDR3 reads CASSSRLAPRNEQFF. The CDR3 DNA reads TGTGCCAGCAGCTCCCGACTAGCCCCCCGCAATGAGCAGTTCTTC.